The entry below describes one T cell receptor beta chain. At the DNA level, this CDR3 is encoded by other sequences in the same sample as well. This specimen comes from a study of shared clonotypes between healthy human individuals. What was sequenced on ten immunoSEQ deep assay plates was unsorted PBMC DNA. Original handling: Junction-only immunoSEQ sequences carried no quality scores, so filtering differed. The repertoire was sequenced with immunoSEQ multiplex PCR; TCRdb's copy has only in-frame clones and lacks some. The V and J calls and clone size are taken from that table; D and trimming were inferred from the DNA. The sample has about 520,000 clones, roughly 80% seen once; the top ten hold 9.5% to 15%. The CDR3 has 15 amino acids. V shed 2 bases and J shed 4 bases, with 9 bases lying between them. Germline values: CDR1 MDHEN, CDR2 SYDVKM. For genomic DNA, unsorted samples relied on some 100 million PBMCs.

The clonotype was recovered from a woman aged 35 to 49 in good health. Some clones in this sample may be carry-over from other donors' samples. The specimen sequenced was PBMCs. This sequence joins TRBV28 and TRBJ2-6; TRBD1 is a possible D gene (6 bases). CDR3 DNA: TGTGCCAGCAGTTTAGCAGGGGCCGGGGCCAACGTCCTGACTTTC. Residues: CASSLAGAGANVLTF.